The clone carrying this T cell receptor (beta chain) was seen many times. Antigen: not known. This sample was included in a study of T cells in Graves' hyperthyroidism and ophthalmopathy. Study conclusions and caveats: Appearing also in blood were most of the thyroid clonotypes expanded above 0.001. Ophthalmopathy, which appeared later, was predicted by the model a median around 6 months before onset.

V was pared by 1 base and J by 0 bases, with 3 bases of the junction left unmatched. This CDR3 has 16 residues. Amplification targeted TCR beta CDR3 regions from RNA transcripts. An initial round of RT-PCR targeting the TCR CDR3 relied on the HTBI primer set. TCRdb itself ran the multiplex PCR reads through MiXCR, one entry per CDR3 protein. In the table there are hundreds of thousands of distinct CDR3 sequences, roughly 15% of which are singletons. Reasons for excluding patients were uncontrolled infection, other autoimmune disease, pregnancy or lactation. Orbital computed tomography and thyroid ultrasound, together with serum TRAb and thyroxine and clinical symptoms, were used for diagnoses.

Sequenced: blood. This rearrangement joins TRBV12-3 or TRBV12-4 to TRBJ2-7, with 10 nucleotides matching TRBD2. The clonotype originates from a woman aged 18-29 years with Graves' ophthalmopathy. CDR3 sequence: CASSLGLAGASYEQYF. The CDR3 DNA sequence: TGTGCCAGCAGTTTAGGGCTAGCGGGGGCCTCCTACGAGCAGTACTTC.